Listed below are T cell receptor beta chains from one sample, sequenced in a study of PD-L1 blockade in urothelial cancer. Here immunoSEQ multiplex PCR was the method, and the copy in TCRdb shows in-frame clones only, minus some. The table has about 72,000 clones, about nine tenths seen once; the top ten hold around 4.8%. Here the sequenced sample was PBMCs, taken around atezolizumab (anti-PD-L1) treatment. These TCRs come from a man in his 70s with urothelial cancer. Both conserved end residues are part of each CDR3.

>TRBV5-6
CASSPLGTSGNEQYF
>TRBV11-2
CASSFGWRLAGGPLFEQFF
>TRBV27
CASSSWSSYNEQFF
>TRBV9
CASTSVQGAYNEQFF
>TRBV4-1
CASTYAGGISYNEQFF
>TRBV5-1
CASSLAPRIDPNEKLFF
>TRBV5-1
CASSLGQGHSRDETRYF
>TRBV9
CASSVARAGNTIYF
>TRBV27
CASSLGMGQPTMNTEAFF
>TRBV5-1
CASRGQGGDYGYTF
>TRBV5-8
CASSLARRDYQSRVEQFF
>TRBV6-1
CASTGTSLSTDTQYF
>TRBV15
CATSRDFPLSEAFF
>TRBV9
CASSVELTTGELFF
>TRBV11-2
CASSLDRGNTGELFF
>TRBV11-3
CASSLGRGAGANVLTF
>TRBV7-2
CASSLKAGGNYEQYF
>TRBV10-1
CASSELGWSGELFF
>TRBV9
CASSVSAGGPDEQYF
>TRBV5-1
CASSAGDMSYEQYF
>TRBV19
CASSMGSPGETQYF
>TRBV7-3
CASSLGASTQYF
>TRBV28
CASRGQYEKLFF
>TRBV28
CASSPPGNQPQHF
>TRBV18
CASSPGQGLYEQYF
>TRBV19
CASGQPLEAFF
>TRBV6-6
CASSSTGGPQHF
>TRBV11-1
CASSFLWNTEAFF
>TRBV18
CASSMDPGQAATGELFF
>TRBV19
CASLDFGGDTQYF
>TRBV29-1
CSVDSRGREGYEQYF
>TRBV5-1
CASSSAGQRTDTQYF
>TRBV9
CASSVGSLSTDTQYF
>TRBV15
CATSRDSGQGGEQYF
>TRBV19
CASSIGSSGANVLTF
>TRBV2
CASSVRQGAAGNTIYF
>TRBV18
CASSPPSGVLYEQYF
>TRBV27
CASTRLAGGGYQETQYF
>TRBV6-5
CASSYAVSNEKLFF
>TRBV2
CASSAQGSSYEQYF
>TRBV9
CASSVRSEAYGYTF
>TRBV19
CATKHHRDRYEKLFF
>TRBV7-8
CASSFRGVIAETQYF
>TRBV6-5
CASMASGAYEQYF
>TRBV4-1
CASALAGGMTDTQYF
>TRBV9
CASSPGLAGDTDTQYF